This passage covers 19 T cell receptor beta chains from one sample sequenced in a study of blood T cell repertoires in COVID-19. Profiling relied on immunoSEQ multiplex PCR, and the TCRdb table lists in-frame clones only, not all of them. The table lists about 330,000 clones, around 90% of them singletons. The sequenced material came from peripheral blood. Receptor source: a man aged 25 to 45 with COVID-19, enrolled during active disease.

J is TRBJ2-7 and V is TRBV5-1; 11 positions agree with TRBD1. Germline CDR1 and CDR2: SGHRS and YFSETQ. The CDR3 consists of 14 residues. J was trimmed by 2 bases and V by 6 bases; bases with no gene match: 4. The CDR3: CASTTGQGAYEQYF. The CDR3 coding sequence is TGCGCCAGCACCACGGGACAGGGGGCCTACGAGCAGTACTTC. The entire variable domain, with the rest obtained from reference TRBV5-1 and TRBJ2-7, is as follows: KAGVTQTPRYLIKTRGQQVTLSCSPISGHRSVSWYQQTPGQGLQFLFEYFSETQRNKGNFPGRFSGRQFSNSRSEMNVSTLELGDSALYLCASTTGQGAYEQYFGPGTRLTVT.

This rearrangement joins TRBV6-5 to TRBJ1-6; 10 bases align to TRBD1. Germline V CDR1 and CDR2: MNHEY, SVGAGI. The CDR3 runs to 15 residues. J gave up 5 bases and V 6 bases, and 4 bases lay outside the gene matches. The DNA for the CDR3 is TGTGCCAGCAGGAGGGGGACAGGGGATAATTCACCCCTCCACTTT. This translates into CASRRGTGDNSPLHF.

This chain connects TRBV15 to TRBJ2-1, with D possibly matching TRBD1 (5 bases). V shed 0 bases and J shed 7 bases, with 10 bases lying between them. CDR1 is LNHNV, CDR2 YYDKDF, per germline (reference sequence). CDR3 length equals 14 residues. CDR3 residues: CATSRDFQGNEQFF. The DNA of the CDR3 is TGTGCCACCAGCAGAGATTTCCAGGGTAATGAGCAGTTCTTC.

The chain couples TRBV30 to TRBJ1-6, with 7 bases matching TRBD1. This CDR3 region has 14 residues. Germline loops: CDR1 GTSNPN, CDR2 SVGIG (reference sequence). V lost 3 bases and J lost 7; bases outside the gene matches: 6. CDR3 in amino acids: CAWSIRGSNSPLHF. The CDR3 nucleotides are TGTGCCTGGAGCATCAGGGGGAGCAATTCACCCCTCCACTTT.

This clone was seen a single time. The chain combines TRBV7-3 with TRBJ2-5, with 7 bases aligning to TRBD1. Germline trimming cut 5 bases from V and 1 base from J; bases unmatched to any gene: 1. From germline, CDR1 is SGHTA and CDR2 FQGTGA. The CDR3 contains 13 residues. DNA of the CDR3: TGTGCCAGCAGCCACAGGGGCCAAGAGACCCAGTACTTC. It is translated as CASSHRGQETQYF. Using reference TRBV7-3 and TRBJ2-5 for the parts outside the CDR3, the full variable domain is GAGVSQTPSNKVTEKGKYVELRCDPISGHTALYWYRQSLGQGPEFLIYFQGTGAADDSGLPNDRFFAVRPEGSVSTLKIQRTERGDSAVYLCASSHRGQETQYFGPGTRLLVL.

Comments on this clone: Other DNA sequences from this sample encode an identical CDR3 as well. The V gene is TRBV6-5, the J gene TRBJ1-6; 10 bases line up with TRBD1. The V and J ends lost 2 bases and 7 bases, in that order; junction bases with no gene match: 5. CDR3 length equals 16 residues. Germline-derived CDR1 and CDR2 are MNHEY and SVGAGI. The CDR3 region is CASSYLTGGENSPLHF. The CDR3 nucleotides are TGTGCCAGCAGTTACCTGACAGGGGGCGAGAATTCACCCCTCCACTTT.

The CDR3 bases are TGTGCCAGCACGGTCGGGGGTCTAGCGGGACCCAATGAGCAGTTCTTC. Translating gives CASTVGGLAGPNEQFF. V and J are TRBV5-4 and TRBJ2-1; 9 bases map to TRBD2. Germline V gene sequence: CDR1 SGHNT, CDR2 YYREEE (reference sequence). Losses at the gene ends were 6 bases for V and 6 bases for J; bases not matched to a gene: 13. There are 16 residues in the CDR3.

The chain is built from TRBV7-6 and TRBJ2-1, with TRBD2 identical over 12 bases. The V and J ends lost 3 bases and 10 bases, in that order; junction bases with no gene match: 7. The CDR3 is made up of 15 amino acids. Germline V lookup: CDR1 SGHVS, CDR2 FNYEAQ. CDR3 loop: CASSFSSGGAREQFF. CDR3 DNA sequence: TGTGCCAGCAGCTTCTCTAGCGGGGGGGCTCGGGAGCAGTTCTTC.

CDR3 DNA: TGTGCCAGCAGCGGACAGGGGGCGGGCATGTGGGAGCAGTACTTC. Translated: CASSGQGAGMWEQYF. This chain uses TRBV5-4 with TRBJ2-7; 11 nucleotides align to TRBD1. V gave up 4 bases and J gave up 7 bases; unmatched junction bases: 10. The CDR3 covers 15 residues. Germline V CDR1 and CDR2: SGHNT, YYREEE (reference sequence).

There are a few counts of this clone. V usage is TRBV3-1 (or the pseudogene TRBV3-2) and J usage is TRBJ1-2, with D possibly being TRBD1 (5 bases). V was shortened by 6 bases and J by 0 bases, with 14 bases between the two germline ends. The CDR3 length is 15 residues. The germline V gene encodes CDR1 LGHDT and CDR2 YNNKEL (reference sequence). As DNA, the CDR3 is TGTGCCAGCAGACACGACAGTACAGCTAACTATGGCTACACCTTC. Its protein product is CASRHDSTANYGYTF.

In this sample, this clone turned up a few times. The chain is built from TRBV4-1 and TRBJ2-3, with 9 nucleotides matching TRBD2. The length of the CDR3 is 17 residues. V lost 1 base, J lost 2 bases, and 7 bases stayed unmatched. Germline-derived CDR1 and CDR2 are MGHRA and YSYEKL. The DNA of the CDR3 is TGCGCCAGCAGCCAAGTAACCGGGACTAGCATCACAGATACGCAGTATTTT. Translating gives CASSQVTGTSITDTQYF.

The chain has TRBV18 and TRBJ2-1, with a tentative D call TRBD1 (6 bases). CDR1 and CDR2 from the germline V gene are KGHSH and LQKENI. V was pared by 6 bases and J by 4 bases, with 19 bases between. This CDR3 has 16 residues. The CDR3 bases are TGTGCCAGCTCCCCCAGACAGGAGATTAAATACAATGAGCAGTTCTTC. Its translation: CASSPRQEIKYNEQFF. The whole variable domain, filled in from reference TRBV18 and TRBJ2-1, reads NAGVMQNPRHLVRRRGQEARLRCSPMKGHSHVYWYRQLPEEGLKFMVYLQKENIIDESGMPKERFSAEFPKEGPSILRIQQVVRGDSAAYFCASSPRQEIKYNEQFFGPGTRLTVL.

There are a few counts of this clone. The chain joins TRBV27 to TRBJ1-1; D is unclear. The V gene's germline CDR1 is MNHEY and CDR2 SMNVEV (reference sequence). Trimming left V 8 bases short and J 8 bases short, with 15 bases between. CDR3 size: 12 residues. This CDR3 is CASYHTPREAFF. The DNA of the CDR3 is TGTGCCAGCTACCATACTCCCCGAGAAGCTTTCTTT.

This clone was seen just once. The rearrangement uses TRBV19 and TRBJ2-3; the match to TRBD2 covers 12 bases. Germline V lookup: CDR1 LNHDA, CDR2 SQIVND (reference sequence). The V gene end was trimmed by 5 bases and the J gene end by 0 bases; junction bases not matched to a gene: 3. The length of the CDR3 is 16 residues. CDR3 DNA: TGTGCCAGTAGTTCTAGCGGGAGGGACAGCACAGATACGCAGTATTTT. This sequence encodes CASSSSGRDSTDTQYF.

The V and J genes are TRBV11-1 and TRBJ2-5, with 7 bases aligning to TRBD1. The germline V gene has CDR1 SGHAT and CDR2 FQDESV (reference sequence). The V gene end was trimmed by 5 bases and the J gene end by 3 bases; junction bases not matched to a gene: 6. The CDR3 is made up of 14 amino acids. CDR3 loop: CASSATGPEETQYF. The CDR3, as DNA: TGTGCCAGCAGCGCGACAGGGCCCGAAGAGACCCAGTACTTC.

The V call is TRBV5-6, the J call TRBJ1-1, with TRBD1 as a possible D gene (6 bases). Looked up from germline, CDR1 is SGHDT and CDR2 is YYEEEE. Trimming cost V 4 bases and J 1 base, with 8 bases left between them. The CDR3 totals 13 residues. This chain's CDR3 is CASSATGNTEAFF. In DNA form, the CDR3 reads TGTGCCAGCAGCGCGACAGGGAACACTGAAGCTTTCTTT.

This rearrangement joins TRBV4-2 to TRBJ2-1; TRBD1 agrees at 7 bases. Looked up from germline, CDR1 is LGHNA and CDR2 is YNFKEQ. The CDR3 length is 16 residues. Unmatched junction bases numbered 7, after V lost 3 bases and J lost 2 bases. This CDR3 reads CASSHGIGTAYNEQFF. The CDR3, as DNA: TGTGCCAGCAGCCACGGGATAGGGACAGCCTACAATGAGCAGTTCTTC.

The genes are TRBV2 and TRBJ1-2; 9 bases fit TRBD1. The CDR3 consists of 14 residues. CDR1 SNHLY and CDR2 FYNNEI come from the germline V gene. V shed 4 bases and J 5 bases; nucleotides not matched to a gene: 5. The CDR3 loop is CASSGGTGKYGYTF. The CDR3 DNA reads TGTGCCAGCAGTGGAGGGACAGGGAAGTATGGCTACACCTTC. Full variable domain (rest looked up from reference TRBV2 and TRBJ1-2): EPEVTQTPSHQVTQMGQEVILRCVPISNHLYFYWYRQILGQKVEFLVSFYNNEISEKSEIFDDQFSVERPDGSNFTLKIRSTKLEDSAMYFCASSGGTGKYGYTFGSGTRLTVV.

The J gene is TRBJ2-1, the V gene TRBV6-2 or TRBV6-3; 14 bases line up with TRBD2. The V gene's germline CDR1 is MNHEY and CDR2 SVGEGT. The J segment lost 6 bases and the V segment lost 5 bases, leaving 12 bases of the junction unmatched. The CDR3 is 18 amino acids. CDR3 coding DNA: TGTGCCAGCAGTCTTACCTTCGGGACTAGCGGGAGAGGCAATGAGCAGTTCTTC. Protein product: CASSLTFGTSGRGNEQFF.